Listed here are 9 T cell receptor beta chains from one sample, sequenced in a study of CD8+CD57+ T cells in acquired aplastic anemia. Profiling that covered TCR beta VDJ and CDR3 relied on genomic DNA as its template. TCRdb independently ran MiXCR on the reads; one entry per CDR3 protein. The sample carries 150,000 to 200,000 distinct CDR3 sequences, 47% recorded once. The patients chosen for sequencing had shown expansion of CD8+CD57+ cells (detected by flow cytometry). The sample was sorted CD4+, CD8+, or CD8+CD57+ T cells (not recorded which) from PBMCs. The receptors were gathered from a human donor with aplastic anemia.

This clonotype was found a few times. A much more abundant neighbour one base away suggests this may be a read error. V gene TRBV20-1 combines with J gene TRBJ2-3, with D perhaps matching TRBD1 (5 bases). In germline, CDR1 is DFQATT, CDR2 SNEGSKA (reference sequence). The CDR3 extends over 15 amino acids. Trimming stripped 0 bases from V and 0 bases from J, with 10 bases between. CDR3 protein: CSARDSGRSTDTQYF. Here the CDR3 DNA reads TGCAGTGCTAGAGATTCAGGGCGAAGCACAGATACGCAGTATTTT.

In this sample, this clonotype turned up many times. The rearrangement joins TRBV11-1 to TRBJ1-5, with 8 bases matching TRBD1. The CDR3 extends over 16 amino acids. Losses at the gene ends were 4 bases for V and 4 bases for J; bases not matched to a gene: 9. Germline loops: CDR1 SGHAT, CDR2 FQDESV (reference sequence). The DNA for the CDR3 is TGTGCCAGCAGCTCTGGGACAGGTCAAATTAATCAGCCCCAGCATTTT. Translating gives CASSSGTGQINQPQHF.

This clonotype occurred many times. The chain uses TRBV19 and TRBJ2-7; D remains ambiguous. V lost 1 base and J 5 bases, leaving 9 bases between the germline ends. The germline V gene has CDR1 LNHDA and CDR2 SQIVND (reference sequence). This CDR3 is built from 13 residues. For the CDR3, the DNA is TGTGCCAGTAGTATAGTTTCAGGAAACGAGCAGTACTTC. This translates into CASSIVSGNEQYF.

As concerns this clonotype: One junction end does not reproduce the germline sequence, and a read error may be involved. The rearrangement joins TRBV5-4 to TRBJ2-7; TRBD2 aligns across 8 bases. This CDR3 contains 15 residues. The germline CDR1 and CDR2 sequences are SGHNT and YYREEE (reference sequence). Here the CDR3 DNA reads TGTGTCAGCAGCTTTAAAGGGACTAGTGTTGATGAGCAGTACTTC. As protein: CVSSFKGTSVDEQYF. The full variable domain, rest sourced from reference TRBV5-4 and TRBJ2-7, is ETGVTQSPTHLIKTRGQQVTLRCSSQSGHNTVSWYQQALGQGPQFIFQYYREEENGRGNFPPRFSGLQFPNYSSELNVNALELDDSALYLCVSSFKGTSVDEQYFGPGTRLTVT.

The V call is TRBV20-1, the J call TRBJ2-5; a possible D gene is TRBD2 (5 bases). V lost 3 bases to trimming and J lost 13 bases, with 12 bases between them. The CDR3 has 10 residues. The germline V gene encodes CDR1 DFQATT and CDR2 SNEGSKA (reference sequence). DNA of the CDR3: TGCAGTGCTAGGGAGGCAGGCGTGTACTTC. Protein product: CSAREAGVYF.

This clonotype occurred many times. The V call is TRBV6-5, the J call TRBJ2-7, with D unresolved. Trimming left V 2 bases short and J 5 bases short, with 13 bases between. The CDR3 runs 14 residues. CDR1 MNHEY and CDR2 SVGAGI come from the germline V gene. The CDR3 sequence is CASSYDQVVHEQYF. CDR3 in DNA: TGTGCCAGCAGTTACGACCAGGTAGTCCACGAGCAGTACTTC.

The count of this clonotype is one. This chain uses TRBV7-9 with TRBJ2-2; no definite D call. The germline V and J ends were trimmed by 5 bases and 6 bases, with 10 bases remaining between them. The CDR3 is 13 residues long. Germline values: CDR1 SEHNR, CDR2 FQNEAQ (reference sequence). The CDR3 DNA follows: TGTGCCAGCAGCGTGCCGGAGTCCGGGGAGCTGTTTTTT. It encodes CASSVPESGELFF.

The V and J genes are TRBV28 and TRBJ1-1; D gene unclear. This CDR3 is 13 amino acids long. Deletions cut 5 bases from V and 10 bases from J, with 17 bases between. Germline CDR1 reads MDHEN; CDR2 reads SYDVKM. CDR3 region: CASSPSGVLGAFF. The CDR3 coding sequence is TGTGCCAGCAGTCCCTCCGGGGTCCTCGGAGCTTTCTTT.

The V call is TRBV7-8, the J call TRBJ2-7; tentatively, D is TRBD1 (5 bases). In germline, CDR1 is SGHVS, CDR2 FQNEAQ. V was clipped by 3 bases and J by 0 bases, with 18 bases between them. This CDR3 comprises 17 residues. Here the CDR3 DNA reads TGTGCCAGCAGCTTGGGGCCCTCAGGACCGATCTCCTACGAGCAGTACTTC. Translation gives CASSLGPSGPISYEQYF.